This TCR beta chain was captured in a study of beta chain features in type 1 diabetes. Notes on the study in general: cDNA-based sequencing might over-represent cells highly expressing TCR. Shortening of TCRB CDR3s, moderate but significant, appeared in all four CD4+ subsets of Type 1 diabetes patients. A PCR bias possibly favoring shorter templates would apply equally to patients and controls.

V lost 6 bases and J lost 0; bases outside the gene matches: 10. Germline CDR1 is MDHEN and CDR2 is SYDVKM. The CDR3 runs 16 residues. The authors reverse transcribed all of the isolated RNA, so sequencing captured expressed TCRB transcripts. The protocol was immunoSEQ multiplex PCR, while the TCRdb copy is restricted to in-frame clones and leaves out a portion. The sample shows over 55,000 clones, 52% of them seen only once. Worth noting for this clone: Its target is unknown.

The source material was Tregs from blood. The chain recombines TRBV28 with TRBJ1-1, with 7 bases matching TRBD1. The TCR originated in a woman between 35 and 50 years old with type 1 diabetes. CDR3: CASRRGTEGMNTEAFF. In DNA form, the CDR3 reads TGTGCCAGCAGGAGGGGGACAGAGGGAATGAACACTGAAGCTTTCTTT.